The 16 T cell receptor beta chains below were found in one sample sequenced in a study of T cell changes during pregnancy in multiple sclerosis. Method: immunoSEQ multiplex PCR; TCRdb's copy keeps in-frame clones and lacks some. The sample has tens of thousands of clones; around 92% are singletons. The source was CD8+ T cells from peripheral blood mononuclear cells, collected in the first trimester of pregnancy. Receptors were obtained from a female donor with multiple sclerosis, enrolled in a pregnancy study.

CDR3 nucleotide sequence: TGTGCCAGCACCGGGACTGCATCCTACGAGCAGTACTTC. This encodes CASTGTASYEQYF. J is TRBJ2-7 and V is TRBV7-9; perhaps TRBD2 as D (6 bases). Germline V gene lookup returns CDR1 SEHNR and CDR2 FQNEAQ (reference sequence). The CDR3 length is 13 residues. V lost 7 bases, J lost 1 base, and 11 bases lay in between.

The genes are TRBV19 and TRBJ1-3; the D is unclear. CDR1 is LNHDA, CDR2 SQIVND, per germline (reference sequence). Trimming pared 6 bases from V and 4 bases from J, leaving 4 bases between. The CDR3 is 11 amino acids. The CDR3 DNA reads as TGTGCCAGTAGGCTAGGAAACACCATATATTTT. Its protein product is CASRLGNTIYF.

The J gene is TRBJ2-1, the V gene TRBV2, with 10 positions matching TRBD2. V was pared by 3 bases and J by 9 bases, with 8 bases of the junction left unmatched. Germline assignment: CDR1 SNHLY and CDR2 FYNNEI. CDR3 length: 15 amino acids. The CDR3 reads CASSDEGSGGGEQFF. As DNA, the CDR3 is TGTGCCAGCAGTGATGAGGGCAGCGGGGGGGGTGAGCAGTTCTTC.

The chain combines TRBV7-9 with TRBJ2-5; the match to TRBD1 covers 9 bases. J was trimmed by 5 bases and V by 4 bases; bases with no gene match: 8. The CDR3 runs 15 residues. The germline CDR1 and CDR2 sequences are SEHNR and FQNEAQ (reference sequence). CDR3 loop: CASSSRDRDAETQYF. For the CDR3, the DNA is TGTGCCAGCAGCTCCCGGGACAGGGACGCGGAGACCCAGTACTTC.

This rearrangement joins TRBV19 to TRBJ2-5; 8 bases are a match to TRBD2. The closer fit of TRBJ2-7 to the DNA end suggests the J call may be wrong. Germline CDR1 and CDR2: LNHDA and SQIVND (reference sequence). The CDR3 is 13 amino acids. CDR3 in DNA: TGTGCCAGTAGCACTAGCGGCTCCTACGAGCAGTACTTC. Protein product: CASSTSGSYEQYF.

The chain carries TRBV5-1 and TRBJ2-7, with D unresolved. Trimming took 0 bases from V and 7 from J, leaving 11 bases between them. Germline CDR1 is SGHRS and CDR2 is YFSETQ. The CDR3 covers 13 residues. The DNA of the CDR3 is TGCGCCAGCAGCTTGGATCCGTCTGTAGAGCAGTACTTC. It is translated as CASSLDPSVEQYF.

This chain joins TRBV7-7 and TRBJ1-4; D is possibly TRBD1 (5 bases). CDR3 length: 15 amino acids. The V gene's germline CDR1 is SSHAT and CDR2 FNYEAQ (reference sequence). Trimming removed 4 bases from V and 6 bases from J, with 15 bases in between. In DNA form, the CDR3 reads TGTGCCAGCAGCTCCATCCAGGGAATTCATGAAAAACTGTTTTTT. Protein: CASSSIQGIHEKLFF.

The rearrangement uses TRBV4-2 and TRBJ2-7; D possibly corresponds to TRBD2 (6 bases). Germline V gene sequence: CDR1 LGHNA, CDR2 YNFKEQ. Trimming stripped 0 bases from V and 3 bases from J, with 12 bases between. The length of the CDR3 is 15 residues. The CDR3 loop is CASSQDPAGSYEQYF. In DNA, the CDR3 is TGTGCCAGCAGCCAAGATCCGGCGGGGAGCTACGAGCAGTACTTC.

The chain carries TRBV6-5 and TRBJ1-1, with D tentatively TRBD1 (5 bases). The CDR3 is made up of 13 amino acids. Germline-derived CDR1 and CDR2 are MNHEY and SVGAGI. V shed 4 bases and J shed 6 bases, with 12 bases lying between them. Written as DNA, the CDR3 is TGTGCCAGCAGTTGGGGGGTTAATTCTGAAGCTTTCTTT. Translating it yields CASSWGVNSEAFF.

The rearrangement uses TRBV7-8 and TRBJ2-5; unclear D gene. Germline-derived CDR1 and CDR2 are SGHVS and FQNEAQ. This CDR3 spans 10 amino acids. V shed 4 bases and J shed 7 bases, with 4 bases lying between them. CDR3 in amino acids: CASSSGTQYF. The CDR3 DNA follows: TGTGCCAGCAGCTCCGGGACCCAGTACTTC.

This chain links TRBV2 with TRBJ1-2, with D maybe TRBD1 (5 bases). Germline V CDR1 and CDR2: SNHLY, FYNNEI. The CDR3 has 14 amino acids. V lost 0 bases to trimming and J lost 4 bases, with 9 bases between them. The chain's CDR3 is CASSEAVTAYGYTF. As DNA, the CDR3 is TGTGCCAGCAGTGAAGCGGTGACAGCCTATGGCTACACCTTC.

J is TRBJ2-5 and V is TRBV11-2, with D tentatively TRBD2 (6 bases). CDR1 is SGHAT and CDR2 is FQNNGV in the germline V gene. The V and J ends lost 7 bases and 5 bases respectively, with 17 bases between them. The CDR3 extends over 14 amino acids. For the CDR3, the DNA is TGTGCCAGCAACACCGGGGGTGGAGACGAGACCCAGTACTTC. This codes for CASNTGGGDETQYF.

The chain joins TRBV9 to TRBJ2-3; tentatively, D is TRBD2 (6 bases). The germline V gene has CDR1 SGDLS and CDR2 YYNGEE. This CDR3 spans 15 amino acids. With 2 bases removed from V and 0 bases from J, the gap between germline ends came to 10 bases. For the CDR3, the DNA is TGTGCCAGCAGCGTTGTGGGGGGTAGCACAGATACGCAGTATTTT. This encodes CASSVVGGSTDTQYF.

CDR3 protein: CASSGQEANYGYTF. The CDR3 coding sequence is TGTGCCAGCTCGGGACAGGAAGCTAACTATGGCTACACCTTC. The V gene is TRBV6-1, the J gene TRBJ1-2; 8 nucleotides line up with TRBD1. The V gene end was trimmed by 8 bases and the J gene end by 0 bases; junction bases not matched to a gene: 5. The CDR3 has 14 residues. CDR1 and CDR2 from the germline V gene are MNHNS and SASEGT.

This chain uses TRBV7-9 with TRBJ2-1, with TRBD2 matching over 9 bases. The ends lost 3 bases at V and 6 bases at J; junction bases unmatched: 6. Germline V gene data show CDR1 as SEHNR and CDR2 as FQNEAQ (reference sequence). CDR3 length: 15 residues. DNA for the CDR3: TGTGCCAGCAGCTTTAGCGGGGGCACCCTCAATGAGCAGTTCTTC. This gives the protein CASSFSGGTLNEQFF.

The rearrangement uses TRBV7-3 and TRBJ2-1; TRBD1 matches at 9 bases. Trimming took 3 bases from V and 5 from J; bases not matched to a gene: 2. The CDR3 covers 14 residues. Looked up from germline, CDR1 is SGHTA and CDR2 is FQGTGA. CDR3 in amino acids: CASSFRDRDNEQFF. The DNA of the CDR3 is TGTGCCAGCAGCTTCCGGGACAGGGACAATGAGCAGTTCTTC. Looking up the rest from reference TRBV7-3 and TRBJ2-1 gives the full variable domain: GAGVSQTPSNKVTEKGKYVELRCDPISGHTALYWYRQSLGQGPEFLIYFQGTGAADDSGLPNDRFFAVRPEGSVSTLKIQRTERGDSAVYLCASSFRDRDNEQFFGPGTRLTVL.